This paragraph reports one T cell receptor (beta chain). Its antigen is currently unknown. The CDR3 is 16 amino acids. V shed 4 bases, J shed 5 bases, and the junction held 10 bases outside the gene matches. CDR1 is SGDLS, CDR2 YYNGEE, per germline. This PCR relied on a set of 60 Vbeta primers and 13 Jbeta primers. Data came from immunoSEQ multiplex PCR; TCRdb stores just in-frame clones and leaves some out. In total, the table holds around 140,000 clones. This entry comes from a study of cytomegalovirus exposure and HLA in healthy donors. Findings of the study overall: The later analysis indicated that the majority of CMV-associated TCR beta chains appeared HLA-restricted. The dataset shows that most TCR sequences were rare, while some public TCRs occurred in many donors.

J is TRBJ1-3 and V is TRBV9, with 9 bases matching TRBD1. The sequence derives from a woman aged 50 to 65 in good health and CMV-seronegative. Sequenced material: PBMCs. Here the CDR3 DNA reads TGTGCCAGCAGCTCTTCCGCGACAGGGGGGAGAAACACCATATATTTT. Protein: CASSSSATGGRNTIYF. The full variable domain, completed using reference TRBV9 and TRBJ1-3, is DSGVTQTPKHLITATGQRVTLRCSPRSGDLSVYWYQQSLDQGLQFLIQYYNGEERAKGNILERFSAQQFPDLHSELNLSSLELGDSALYFCASSSSATGGRNTIYFGEGSWLTVV.